A single sample is the source of the 6 T cell receptor beta chains below, sequenced in a study of blood T cells in healthy people across ages. Together with a sample-barcoded 5' primer, a J-beta primer mix was included in a second PCR lasting roughly 6 to 12 cycles. One entry per CDR3 protein results from TCRdb running MiXCR on the 5' RACE reads. There are 1.4 million to 1.5 million distinct CDR3 sequences in the sample; around 42% occur only once, and roughly 8.2% lies in the top ten. Material: blood. These receptors came from a woman between 18 and 30 years old in good health.

The V gene is TRBV2, the J gene TRBJ1-1; D perhaps matches TRBD1 (6 bases). The germline V and J ends were trimmed by 6 bases and 2 bases, with 13 bases remaining between them. This CDR3 contains 14 residues. Germline V gives CDR1 SNHLY, CDR2 FYNNEI. Here the CDR3 DNA reads TGTGCCAGCAGGGTAGGACAGCCAAACACTGAAGCTTTCTTT. This encodes CASRVGQPNTEAFF.

This clonotype was observed a few times. The rearrangement joins TRBV7-8 to TRBJ1-4; 9 bases agree with TRBD1. Germline V lookup: CDR1 SGHVS, CDR2 FQNEAQ. The V gene end was trimmed by 9 bases and the J gene end by 6 bases; junction bases not matched to a gene: 8. The CDR3 is made up of 14 amino acids. Here the CDR3 DNA reads TGTGCCAGACCGGACAGGGGCGCTGATGAAAAACTGTTTTTT. Translation: CARPDRGADEKLFF.

This clonotype has just a few counts. V gene TRBV7-2 combines with J gene TRBJ2-1; 7 bases line up with TRBD2. V shed 2 bases and J 5 bases; nucleotides not matched to a gene: 6. CDR1 SGHTA and CDR2 FQGNSA come from the germline V gene. The CDR3 loop spans 15 amino acids. CDR3 sequence: CASSLSGTLNNEQFF. CDR3 nucleotide sequence: TGTGCCAGCAGCTTAAGCGGGACTTTGAACAATGAGCAGTTCTTC.

As to this clonotype: A single base separates this from a much larger clone, so it may be a read error. The rearrangement joins TRBV2 to TRBJ2-3, with D possibly being TRBD2 (6 bases). CDR3 size: 15 residues. The V and J ends lost 1 base and 1 base respectively, with 9 bases between them. The germline V gene encodes CDR1 SNHLY and CDR2 FYNNEI. The CDR3 region has the DNA TGTGCCAGCAGTGAAGTGGCTAGCGGCACAGATACGCAGTATTTT. Its translation: CASSEVASGTDTQYF.

This clonotype was observed once. A clone one base away is much larger, so this may be a read error. This sequence joins TRBV4-1 and TRBJ2-1; either TRBD1 or TRBD2 may supply D (5 bases each). CDR1 is MGHRA, CDR2 YSYEKL, per germline. CDR3 length: 13 residues. CDR3 protein: CASGQVGDNEQFF. In DNA form, the CDR3 reads TGCGCCAGCGGCCAAGTGGGGGACAATGAGCAGTTCTTC.

The chain employs TRBV15 and TRBJ1-1; a weak D match, TRBD1 (6 bases). Trimming shortened V by 7 bases and J by 4 bases, and 19 bases separated the two germline ends. Germline CDR1 LNHNV, CDR2 YYDKDF (reference sequence). This CDR3 is 15 amino acids long. The DNA of the CDR3 is TGTGCCACCACCCGGAGGGGCCAGGGGATCACTGAAGCTTTCTTT. This codes for CATTRRGQGITEAFF.